These 24 T cell receptor beta chains share one sample of origin, sequenced in a study of response to subunit inactivated influenza vaccine. TCRdb used MiXCR to reprocess the RT-PCR reads, holding one entry per CDR3 protein. The sample shows some 850,000 distinct CDR3 sequences, around a sixth of them seen only once. The specimen comprised PBMCs from blood, sampled about 5 days after vaccination. The receptor set was obtained from a man aged 45-65 years who received an inactivated influenza vaccine.

This clonotype occurred a few times. This chain uses TRBV10-3 with TRBJ1-2, with 9 bases fitting TRBD1. The CDR3 runs to 14 residues. The V gene end was trimmed by 6 bases and the J gene end by 6 bases; junction bases not matched to a gene: 8. CDR1 is ENHRY, CDR2 SYGVKD, per germline. In DNA, the CDR3 is TGTGCCATCAGCGCGTTAGGACAGGGGAATGGCTACACCTTC. Its translation: CAISALGQGNGYTF.

The CDR3 DNA reads TGTGCCAGCAGTTACGGTCGACAGGGGGGCGGCACTGAAGCTTTCTTT. Amino acid sequence: CASSYGRQGGGTEAFF. The gene calls are TRBV6-5 and TRBJ1-1, with TRBD1 matching over 9 bases. The CDR3 is 16 residues long. Germline V CDR1 and CDR2: MNHEY, SVGAGI. Trimming cost V 2 bases and J 4 bases; bases outside gene matches: 8.

This clonotype was seen more than once but under ten times. The rearrangement uses TRBV7-2 and TRBJ2-5; 7 bases are a match to TRBD1. Germline V gene data show CDR1 as SGHTA and CDR2 as FQGNSA. The CDR3 is 13 residues long. V lost 6 bases to trimming and J lost 4 bases; unmatched junction nucleotides: 5. The CDR3 nucleotides read TGTGCCAGCAGTAAGGGGGCCGGAGAGACCCAGTACTTC. The encoded protein is CASSKGAGETQYF.

This clonotype was detected ten times or more. The chain has TRBV6-2 or TRBV6-3 and TRBJ2-3; TRBD1 matches 9 bases. In germline, CDR1 is MNHEY, CDR2 SVGEGT. The ends lost 2 bases at V and 3 bases at J; junction bases unmatched: 3. This CDR3 has 15 amino acids. The CDR3 DNA is TGTGCCAGCAGTTACACCGGGACAGGGACAGATACGCAGTATTTT. As protein: CASSYTGTGTDTQYF.

The chain joins TRBV12-3 or TRBV12-4 to TRBJ2-1; weak D call: TRBD2 (5 bases). This CDR3 spans 15 amino acids. V was clipped by 1 base and J by 2 bases, with 9 bases between them. In DNA, the CDR3 is TGTGCCAGCAGTTTAGGAGAGGGCCCCTACAATGAGCAGTTCTTC. Translated, it gives CASSLGEGPYNEQFF.

In this sample, this clonotype turned up a few times. The chain is built from TRBV12-3 or TRBV12-4 and TRBJ2-7, with D possibly being TRBD1 or TRBD2 (5 bases each). The V end was cut by 6 bases, the J end by 7 bases, with 16 bases between. The CDR3 covers 13 residues. The DNA for the CDR3 is TGTGCCAGCAGATCACGGGACCAGTCAGAGCAGTACTTC. Its protein product is CASRSRDQSEQYF.

A few counts support this clonotype. The rearrangement uses TRBV10-3 and TRBJ2-4; TRBD1 agrees at 8 bases. From germline, CDR1 is ENHRY and CDR2 SYGVKD. This CDR3 region has 12 residues. V was clipped by 8 bases and J by 6 bases; unmatched bases: 3. CDR3 protein: CAIGTGPNIQYF. CDR3 DNA: TGTGCCATCGGGACAGGCCCAAACATTCAGTACTTC.

This clonotype was counted only a few times. This chain connects TRBV25-1 to TRBJ2-7; D call uncertain. CDR1 and CDR2 from the germline V gene are MGHDK and SYGVNS. Between the trimmed V and J ends, which lost 9 bases and 0 bases, there was a span of 27 bases. This CDR3 spans 18 amino acids. CDR3 sequence: CASYHWAFTLLFSYEQYF. In DNA form, the CDR3 reads TGTGCCAGTTACCATTGGGCTTTTACACTCCTTTTCTCCTACGAGCAGTACTTC.

The genes are TRBV6-2 or TRBV6-3 and TRBJ2-7; the match to TRBD2 covers 11 bases. The CDR3 length is 16 residues. Germline CDR1 and CDR2: MNHEY and SVGEGT. Trimming removed 2 bases from V and 4 bases from J; junction bases left unmatched: 7. The CDR3 protein is CASSYNPSGGLYEQYF. The CDR3 DNA is TGTGCCAGCAGTTACAACCCTAGCGGGGGGCTGTACGAGCAGTACTTC.

This clonotype occurred many times. This rearrangement joins TRBV10-3 to TRBJ2-1, with a weak D call TRBD2 (6 bases). CDR1 and CDR2 from the germline V gene are ENHRY and SYGVKD. The V and J ends lost 5 bases and 7 bases respectively, with 18 bases between them. This CDR3 spans 15 amino acids. The CDR3 is CAISTPGVRQNEQFF. CDR3 nucleotides: TGTGCCATCAGTACCCCGGGGGTACGTCAAAATGAGCAGTTCTTC.

The CDR3 sequence: CASSARPRDTTQYF. CDR3 coding DNA: TGTGCCAGCAGCGCACGGCCCCGGGACACTACGCAGTATTTT. The gene calls are TRBV7-2 and TRBJ2-3; D is possibly TRBD1 (6 bases). The CDR3 consists of 14 residues. V was trimmed by 5 bases and J by 8 bases, leaving 17 bases between them. Looked up from germline, CDR1 is SGHTA and CDR2 is FQGNSA. Full variable domain (rest looked up from reference TRBV7-2 and TRBJ2-3): GAGVSQSPSNKVTEKGKDVELRCDPISGHTALYWYRQSLGQGLEFLIYFQGNSAPDKSGLPSDRFSAERTGGSVSTLTIQRTQQEDSAVYLCASSARPRDTTQYFGPGTRLTVL.

The chain links TRBV9 to TRBJ1-4; a possible D gene is TRBD1 (5 bases). Trimming stripped 2 bases from V and 5 bases from J, with 10 bases between. Germline V gene sequence: CDR1 SGDLS, CDR2 YYNGEE. The CDR3 runs 14 residues. CDR3 amino acids: CASSVGLTNEKLFF. CDR3 DNA sequence: TGTGCCAGCAGCGTGGGACTGACGAATGAAAAACTGTTTTTT.

The genes are TRBV18 and TRBJ2-7, with D unclear. This CDR3 has 14 residues. Germline CDR1 reads KGHSH; CDR2 reads LQKENI. The V and J ends lost 5 bases and 0 bases respectively, with 11 bases between them. This CDR3 reads CASSAGRSSYEQYF. CDR3 DNA sequence: TGTGCCAGCTCAGCCGGACGGTCCTCCTACGAGCAGTACTTC.

This clonotype was detected a few times. The chain combines TRBV27 with TRBJ1-2; unclear D gene. The CDR3 loop spans 14 amino acids. Germline V gene sequence: CDR1 MNHEY, CDR2 SMNVEV (reference sequence). V lost 2 bases and J 5 bases, leaving 12 bases between the germline ends. Written as DNA, the CDR3 is TGTGCCAGCAGTTTACGGGCACCGGGGTATGGCTACACCTTC. Translated: CASSLRAPGYGYTF.

The rearrangement uses TRBV20-1 and TRBJ2-7, with TRBD2 matching 9 bases. V was clipped by 0 bases and J by 5 bases; unmatched bases: 8. The CDR3 is 15 amino acids. Germline CDR1 and CDR2: DFQATT and SNEGSKA (reference sequence). CDR3 nucleotides: TGCAGTGCTAGAGATATAGCGGGGGCGGTCCACGAGCAGTACTTC. Protein: CSARDIAGAVHEQYF.

The chain joins TRBV7-2 to TRBJ1-5; 8 bases fit TRBD1. The CDR3 covers 15 residues. The ends lost 5 bases at V and 0 bases at J; junction bases unmatched: 3. Germline V gene sequence: CDR1 SGHTA, CDR2 FQGNSA. DNA for the CDR3: TGTGCCAGCAGCATAACAGGGGGTAGCAATCAGCCCCAGCATTTT. Translated: CASSITGGSNQPQHF.

The chain couples TRBV11-2 to TRBJ2-3; weak D call: TRBD2 (5 bases). CDR3 size: 15 residues. V lost 5 bases to trimming and J lost 0 bases, with 12 bases between them. Germline V lookup: CDR1 SGHAT, CDR2 FQNNGV. CDR3 amino acids: CASSPEAGSTDTQYF. The CDR3 coding sequence is TGTGCCAGCAGCCCCGAGGCGGGTAGCACAGATACGCAGTATTTT.

This chain joins TRBV20-1 and TRBJ1-1; D may be TRBD1 (5 bases). Germline V gene data show CDR1 as DFQATT and CDR2 as SNEGSKA (reference sequence). The CDR3 has 15 residues. Between the trimmed V and J ends, which lost 1 base and 4 bases, there was a span of 16 bases. CDR3 nucleotides: TGCAGTGCTAGAGCTCAGTATGGGGGAGGCACTGAAGCTTTCTTT. The encoded protein is CSARAQYGGGTEAFF.

This clonotype was seen more than once but under ten times. The chain links TRBV4-3 to TRBJ2-1, with TRBD1 as a possible D gene (6 bases). V lost 3 bases and J 5 bases, leaving 14 bases between the germline ends. Germline values: CDR1 LGHNA, CDR2 YSLEER. CDR3 length: 15 amino acids. CDR3 DNA: TGCGCCAGCAGCCAGCTCCCGGGACAAGACAATGAGCAGTTCTTC. Amino acid sequence: CASSQLPGQDNEQFF.

At least ten counts were recorded for this clonotype. The junction departs from the called germline gene at one end, perhaps through a read error. The chain carries TRBV5-1 and TRBJ2-1; tentatively, D is TRBD2 (5 bases). Looked up from germline, CDR1 is SGHRS and CDR2 is YFSETQ. There are 12 residues in the CDR3. The CDR3 DNA reads TGTGCCAGCAGTCTCGGGGATAATGAGCAGTTCTTC. It yields the protein CASSLGDNEQFF.

The genes are TRBV28 and TRBJ2-3; 9 positions match TRBD2. Unmatched junction bases numbered 6, after V lost 6 bases and J lost 2 bases. Germline V gene lookup returns CDR1 MDHEN and CDR2 SYDVKM. The CDR3 sequence is 15 residues long. CDR3 coding DNA: TGTGCCAGCAGCCGGGGACTAGCTCCCACAGATACGCAGTATTTT. It is translated as CASSRGLAPTDTQYF.

This clonotype has more than one count but fewer than ten. The chain joins TRBV20-1 to TRBJ2-5; possibly TRBD2 for D (5 bases). CDR3 length equals 14 residues. V lost 6 bases and J lost 1, with 15 bases in between. Germline lookup yields CDR1 DFQATT and CDR2 SNEGSKA (reference sequence). The CDR3 reads CSAMAGHLQETQYF. In DNA form, the CDR3 reads TGCAGTGCCATGGCGGGCCATCTCCAAGAGACCCAGTACTTC.

This clonotype was observed a handful of times. The chain couples TRBV20-1 to TRBJ2-1; the match to TRBD2 covers 10 bases. This CDR3 has 14 residues. Germline values: CDR1 DFQATT, CDR2 SNEGSKA (reference sequence). Trimming removed 6 bases from V and 5 bases from J; junction bases left unmatched: 7. This CDR3 reads CSASTLAGNNEQFF. DNA of the CDR3: TGCAGTGCAAGTACACTAGCGGGGAACAATGAGCAGTTCTTC.

This clonotype was observed a handful of times. This sequence joins TRBV5-6 and TRBJ1-1, with D perhaps TRBD1 (5 bases). CDR3 size: 18 residues. Between the trimmed V and J ends, which lost 3 bases and 0 bases, there was a span of 21 bases. Germline-derived CDR1 and CDR2 are SGHDT and YYEEEE. CDR3 coding DNA: TGTGCCAGCAGCTGGGGGACCGGAGGTCGACTCATGAACACTGAAGCTTTCTTT. It encodes CASSWGTGGRLMNTEAFF.